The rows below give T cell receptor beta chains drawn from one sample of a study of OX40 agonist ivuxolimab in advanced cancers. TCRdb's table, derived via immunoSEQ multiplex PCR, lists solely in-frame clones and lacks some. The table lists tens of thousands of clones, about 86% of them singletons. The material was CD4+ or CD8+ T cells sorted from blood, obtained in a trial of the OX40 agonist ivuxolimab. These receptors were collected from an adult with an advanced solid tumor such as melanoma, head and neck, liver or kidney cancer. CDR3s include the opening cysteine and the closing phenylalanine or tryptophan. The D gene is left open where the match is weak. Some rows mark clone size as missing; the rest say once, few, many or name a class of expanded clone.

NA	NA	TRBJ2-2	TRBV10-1	CASSEYPPRSTGELFF	TGCGCCAGCAGTGAATACCCCCCGAGAAGCACCGGGGAGCTGTTTTTT
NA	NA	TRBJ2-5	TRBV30	CAWNSGQETQYF	TGTGCCTGGAATTCAGGCCAAGAGACCCAGTACTTC
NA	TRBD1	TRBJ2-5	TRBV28	CASSPGQGTETQYF	TGTGCCAGCAGTCCGGGACAGGGGACGGAGACCCAGTACTTC
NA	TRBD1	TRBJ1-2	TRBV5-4	CASSLASRTGEGYTF	TGTGCCAGCAGCTTGGCCTCCAGGACAGGGGAGGGCTACACCTTC
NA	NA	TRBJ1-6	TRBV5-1	CASSLDGDAHSPLHF	TGCGCCAGCAGCTTGGATGGTGACGCCCATTCACCCCTCCACTTT
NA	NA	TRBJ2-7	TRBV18	CASSTGQFSYEQYF	TGTGCCAGCTCCACGGGACAATTCTCCTACGAGCAGTACTTC
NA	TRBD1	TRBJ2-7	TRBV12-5	CASGTGMFGIYEQYF	TGTGCTAGTGGGACAGGGATGTTTGGGATCTACGAGCAGTACTTC
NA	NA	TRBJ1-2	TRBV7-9	CASSPVRDTSGYTF	TGTGCCAGCAGCCCAGTCCGGGACACTAGTGGCTACACCTTC
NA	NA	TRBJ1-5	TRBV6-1	CASRSDTHTAWPQHF	TGTGCCAGCAGAAGTGATACACACACAGCATGGCCCCAGCATTTT
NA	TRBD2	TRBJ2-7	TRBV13	CASSFRLAGGSYEQYF	TGTGCCAGCAGCTTTAGGCTAGCGGGGGGTTCCTACGAGCAGTACTTC
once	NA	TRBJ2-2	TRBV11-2	CASSSTNTGELFF	TGTGCCAGCAGCTCCACTAACACCGGGGAGCTGTTTTTT